Listed below are T cell receptor beta chains from one sample, sequenced in a study of CD8 T cells in ankylosing spondylitis. Each CDR3 protein is one row after TCRdb ran MiXCR on the 5' RACE reads. The data show approximately 88,000 distinct CDR3 sequences, about 9% seen once. Sequenced: blood, either unsorted or a sorted T cell fraction (not recorded which). The receptors here all came from a male donor with ankylosing spondylitis or in good health (not recorded which). Both conserved end residues are part of each CDR3. The D gene is left open where the match is weak. Size is omitted from some rows. Given values are once, few, many or a class for expanded clones.

abundance: many; v_gene: TRBV2; d_gene: NA; j_gene: TRBJ2-5; CDR3nt: TGTGCCAGCAGTGAAGATTTTGCAAGGACCCAGTACTTC; CDR3aa: CASSEDFARTQYF
abundance: few; v_gene: TRBV11-1; d_gene: TRBD2; j_gene: TRBJ2-7; CDR3nt: TGTGCCAGCACCCCTTGGGTGGGTGATAGCGGGGGTTCCTACGAGCAGTACTTC; CDR3aa: CASTPWVGDSGGSYEQYF
abundance: many; v_gene: TRBV5-4; d_gene: NA; j_gene: TRBJ2-1; CDR3nt: TGTGCCAGCAGCTTGGCCAGTCTCCGTATCGAGCAGTTCTTC; CDR3aa: CASSLASLRIEQFF
abundance: many; v_gene: TRBV5-1; d_gene: NA; j_gene: TRBJ1-2; CDR3nt: TGCGCCAGCAGAACGACTGGAGACTATGGCTACACCTTC; CDR3aa: CASRTTGDYGYTF
abundance: NA; v_gene: TRBV7-2; d_gene: TRBD1; j_gene: TRBJ1-5; CDR3nt: TGTGCCAGCAGCCAGGGGGCAGGGAGTCAGCCCCAGCATTTT; CDR3aa: CASSQGAGSQPQHF
abundance: few; v_gene: TRBV29-1; d_gene: TRBD2; j_gene: TRBJ2-4; CDR3nt: TGCAGCGTTGAAAGCGGAAGGCAGGCGGGAGACATTCAGTACTTC; CDR3aa: CSVESGRQAGDIQYF
abundance: few; v_gene: TRBV7-9; d_gene: TRBD1; j_gene: TRBJ1-6; CDR3nt: TGTGCCAGCAGCTTAGAATTGGACAGGGAGGATTCACCCCTCCACTTT; CDR3aa: CASSLELDREDSPLHF
abundance: many; v_gene: TRBV29-1; d_gene: NA; j_gene: TRBJ2-2; CDR3nt: TGCAGCGGGGCGAACACCGGGGAGCTGTTTTTT; CDR3aa: CSGANTGELFF
abundance: many; v_gene: TRBV5-1; d_gene: TRBD1; j_gene: TRBJ1-6; CDR3nt: TGCGCCAGCAGCTTTGACAGGGAGAATTCACCCCTCCACTTT; CDR3aa: CASSFDRENSPLHF
abundance: many; v_gene: TRBV15; d_gene: TRBD1; j_gene: TRBJ1-2; CDR3nt: TGTGCCACCAGCAGAGCTACGGGACAGTGGTCTGGCTACACCTTC; CDR3aa: CATSRATGQWSGYTF
abundance: NA; v_gene: TRBV3-1; d_gene: NA; j_gene: TRBJ2-7; CDR3nt: TGTGCCAGCAGCCCTAGGACGGAATCCTACGAGCAGTACTTC; CDR3aa: CASSPRTESYEQYF
abundance: many; v_gene: TRBV5-1; d_gene: TRBD1; j_gene: TRBJ1-2; CDR3nt: TGCGCCAGCAGCACCTTACCCGGGACAGGGGTGATCTATGGCTACACCTTC; CDR3aa: CASSTLPGTGVIYGYTF
abundance: many; v_gene: TRBV7-9; d_gene: NA; j_gene: TRBJ2-3; CDR3nt: TGTGCCAGCAGCCCGATGCGTGGCAGGACAACAGATACGCAGTATTTT; CDR3aa: CASSPMRGRTTDTQYF
abundance: many; v_gene: TRBV5-1; d_gene: NA; j_gene: TRBJ1-2; CDR3nt: TGCGCCAGCAGCTTGGGCGACGGGGGCTACACCTTC; CDR3aa: CASSLGDGGYTF
abundance: NA; v_gene: TRBV7-2; d_gene: TRBD1; j_gene: TRBJ2-3; CDR3nt: TGTGCCAGCAGCACATACAGGGGGAACACAGATACGCAGTATTTT; CDR3aa: CASSTYRGNTDTQYF
abundance: many; v_gene: TRBV6-1; d_gene: NA; j_gene: TRBJ2-2; CDR3nt: TGTGCCAGCAGCCCCGGGGGAAGATCCGGGGAGCTGTTTTTT; CDR3aa: CASSPGGRSGELFF
abundance: few; v_gene: TRBV6-1; d_gene: NA; j_gene: TRBJ1-1; CDR3nt: TGTGCCAGCAGCCGGAGTATGAGCAACACTGAAGCTTTCTTT; CDR3aa: CASSRSMSNTEAFF
abundance: many; v_gene: TRBV14; d_gene: NA; j_gene: TRBJ1-2; CDR3nt: TGTGCCAGCAGCCAAGATCAGATAGGCAGGGGCTACACCTTC; CDR3aa: CASSQDQIGRGYTF
abundance: many; v_gene: TRBV5-1; d_gene: NA; j_gene: TRBJ2-2; CDR3nt: TGCGCCAGCAGCTTGGATACCCACACCGGGGAGCTGTTTTTT; CDR3aa: CASSLDTHTGELFF
abundance: many; v_gene: TRBV5-3; d_gene: TRBD2; j_gene: TRBJ2-3; CDR3nt: TGTGCCAGAAGCTTGTTGGGACTAGCTAAAGATACGCAGTATTTT; CDR3aa: CARSLLGLAKDTQYF
abundance: many; v_gene: TRBV10-3; d_gene: NA; j_gene: TRBJ2-1; CDR3nt: TGTGCCATCAGTGCAGGGGGCGGGAGCGGTGAGCAGTTCTTC; CDR3aa: CAISAGGGSGEQFF
abundance: many; v_gene: TRBV24-1; d_gene: NA; j_gene: TRBJ2-5; CDR3nt: TGTGCCACCAGTAAGGGGGGCGGGGAGACCCAGTACTTC; CDR3aa: CATSKGGGETQYF
abundance: many; v_gene: TRBV5-6; d_gene: NA; j_gene: TRBJ1-5; CDR3nt: TGTGCCAGCGTTCTTATGGGGGTTCAGCCCCAGCATTTT; CDR3aa: CASVLMGVQPQHF
abundance: many; v_gene: TRBV25-1; d_gene: NA; j_gene: TRBJ2-7; CDR3nt: TGTGCCAGCAAGCTAACAGGGTTAATTCTGACCTACGAGCAGTACTTC; CDR3aa: CASKLTGLILTYEQYF
abundance: NA; v_gene: TRBV7-3; d_gene: NA; j_gene: TRBJ2-3; CDR3nt: TGTGCCAGCAGCTTGGCCTTAGACAGCACAGATACGCAGTATTTT; CDR3aa: CASSLALDSTDTQYF
abundance: many; v_gene: TRBV5-1; d_gene: TRBD2; j_gene: TRBJ2-1; CDR3nt: TGCGCCAGCAGCTTGATCGGACTAGCGGGGGACCGTGGTGGGTACAATGAGCAGTTCTTC; CDR3aa: CASSLIGLAGDRGGYNEQFF
abundance: many; v_gene: TRBV30; d_gene: NA; j_gene: TRBJ1-3; CDR3nt: TGTGCCTGGAGTATCTCGGGGATGGTCATATATTTT; CDR3aa: CAWSISGMVIYF
abundance: many; v_gene: TRBV29-1; d_gene: TRBD2; j_gene: TRBJ2-7; CDR3nt: TGCAGCGTTGAAGATTACGCGGGGGGTTCAAAGTACTTC; CDR3aa: CSVEDYAGGSKYF
abundance: NA; v_gene: TRBV16; d_gene: NA; j_gene: TRBJ1-6; CDR3nt: TGTGCCAGCAGCCAATGGAATGATCCCCTCCACTTT; CDR3aa: CASSQWNDPLHF
abundance: many; v_gene: TRBV5-1; d_gene: TRBD1; j_gene: TRBJ2-6; CDR3nt: TGCGCCAGCAGCTTCTACGGGACAGAAAACTCTGGGGCCAACGTCCTGACTTTC; CDR3aa: CASSFYGTENSGANVLTF
abundance: many; v_gene: TRBV24-1; d_gene: TRBD2; j_gene: TRBJ2-1; CDR3nt: TGTGCCACCAGTGATTCATTCCAGCGGGGATACAATGAGCAGTTCTTC; CDR3aa: CATSDSFQRGYNEQFF
abundance: few; v_gene: TRBV7-9; d_gene: NA; j_gene: TRBJ2-1; CDR3nt: TGTGCCAGCAGCTTAGACATTCTAAGCTCCTACAATGAGCAGTTCTTC; CDR3aa: CASSLDILSSYNEQFF
abundance: many; v_gene: TRBV5-4; d_gene: NA; j_gene: TRBJ2-7; CDR3nt: TGTGCCAGCAGCTTGTCTCCCCCTACAGCCTACGAGCAGTACTTC; CDR3aa: CASSLSPPTAYEQYF
abundance: many; v_gene: TRBV5-1; d_gene: NA; j_gene: TRBJ2-7; CDR3nt: TGCGCCAGCAGCTTGGCTCCTAGCCGATTCGCCTACGAGCAGTACTTC; CDR3aa: CASSLAPSRFAYEQYF
abundance: many; v_gene: TRBV12-3/TRBV12-4; d_gene: TRBD1; j_gene: TRBJ1-6; CDR3nt: TGTGCCAGCAGTTTCGGACAGGGGTGGAATTCACCCCTCCACTTT; CDR3aa: CASSFGQGWNSPLHF
abundance: many; v_gene: TRBV28; d_gene: TRBD1; j_gene: TRBJ2-7; CDR3nt: TGTGCCAGCAGTGAACGACCCTGGGACAGGCGATCCTACGAGCAGTACTTC; CDR3aa: CASSERPWDRRSYEQYF
abundance: many; v_gene: TRBV5-1; d_gene: NA; j_gene: TRBJ2-2; CDR3nt: TGCGCCAGCAGCTTGGAGGCGGGGGCGGCCGGGGAGCTGTTTTTT; CDR3aa: CASSLEAGAAGELFF
abundance: many; v_gene: TRBV9; d_gene: NA; j_gene: TRBJ2-3; CDR3nt: TGTGCCAGCAGCGTAGGAATGGAAAGGGGTCGTGATACGCAGTATTTT; CDR3aa: CASSVGMERGRDTQYF
abundance: NA; v_gene: TRBV5-1; d_gene: NA; j_gene: TRBJ1-1; CDR3nt: TGCGCCAGCAGCTTGGACCTCCGGGGCCCAGGGGAAGCTTTCTTT; CDR3aa: CASSLDLRGPGEAFF
abundance: NA; v_gene: TRBV7-2; d_gene: TRBD2; j_gene: TRBJ2-5; CDR3nt: TGTGCCAGCAGCTTAGCTCCCGGGGGGACTCTAGGAGAGACCCAGTACTTC; CDR3aa: CASSLAPGGTLGETQYF
abundance: many; v_gene: TRBV29-1; d_gene: NA; j_gene: TRBJ2-5; CDR3nt: TGCAGCGTTGAAGAGCGGGAGACCCAGTACTTC; CDR3aa: CSVEERETQYF
abundance: NA; v_gene: TRBV3-1; d_gene: NA; j_gene: TRBJ2-1; CDR3nt: TGTGCCACCACCCTTGGGACTTCCCCATTTATATACAATGAGCAGTTCTTC; CDR3aa: CATTLGTSPFIYNEQFF
abundance: many; v_gene: TRBV11-2; d_gene: TRBD2; j_gene: TRBJ2-3; CDR3nt: TGTGCCAGCAGCTTAGTAAGCGGGGGGGCCTCAGATACGCAGTATTTT; CDR3aa: CASSLVSGGASDTQYF
abundance: many; v_gene: TRBV20-1; d_gene: NA; j_gene: TRBJ2-1; CDR3nt: TGCAGTGCTAGAGTAACGGGGAATGAGCAGTTCTTC; CDR3aa: CSARVTGNEQFF